The rows below give T cell receptor beta chains drawn from one sample of a study of blood T cell repertoires in COVID-19. Produced via immunoSEQ multiplex PCR; TCRdb's table is partial and in-frame only. The sample carries about 270,000 clones, 85% to 90% recorded once. Sequencing used PBMCs or T cells enriched from blood (not recorded which). Source of these receptors: a woman younger than 30 who had recovered from COVID-19. The CDR3 runs from the conserved cysteine through the conserved F or W. D genes are given only for firm matches. The listing skips clone size in some rows; elsewhere it reads once, few, many or a size class.

clone size: .
D gene: .
J gene: TRBJ1-4
CDR3 length: 15
V gene: TRBV7-6
CDR3 protein: CASSPSGVAGEKLFF
CDR3 DNA: TGTGCCAGCAGCCCTTCAGGCGTGGCGGGGGAAAAACTGTTTTTT

clone size: .
D gene: TRBD1
J gene: TRBJ1-2
CDR3 length: 14
V gene: TRBV2
CDR3 protein: CASSDTGGDYGYTF
CDR3 DNA: TGTGCCAGCAGTGATACAGGGGGTGACTATGGCTACACCTTC

clone size: .
D gene: .
J gene: TRBJ1-1
CDR3 length: 13
V gene: TRBV10-1
CDR3 protein: CASSGQVNTEAFF
CDR3 DNA: TGCGCCAGCAGTGGACAGGTTAACACTGAAGCTTTCTTT

clone size: .
D gene: TRBD1
J gene: TRBJ1-2
CDR3 length: 14
V gene: TRBV18
CDR3 protein: CASSPLTGQSGYTF
CDR3 DNA: TGTGCCAGCTCACCCTTGACAGGGCAGTCTGGCTACACCTTC

clone size: .
D gene: .
J gene: TRBJ1-1
CDR3 length: 13
V gene: TRBV5-1
CDR3 protein: CASSPRLNTEAFF
CDR3 DNA: TGCGCCAGCAGCCCTCGGTTGAACACTGAAGCTTTCTTT

clone size: .
D gene: .
J gene: TRBJ1-6
CDR3 length: 14
V gene: TRBV2
CDR3 protein: CASSPNYKNSPLHF
CDR3 DNA: TGTGCCAGCAGCCCAAACTACAAGAATTCACCCCTCCACTTT

clone size: once
D gene: .
J gene: TRBJ1-1
CDR3 length: 17
V gene: TRBV19
CDR3 protein: CASRGGPRGDMNTEAFF
CDR3 DNA: TGTGCCAGTAGGGGGGGACCTCGTGGGGATATGAACACTGAAGCTTTCTTT

clone size: few
D gene: TRBD1
J gene: TRBJ2-3
CDR3 length: 13
V gene: TRBV5-1
CDR3 protein: CASSRQGPDTQYF
CDR3 DNA: TGCGCCAGCAGTCGACAGGGGCCCGATACGCAGTATTTT

clone size: .
D gene: TRBD1
J gene: TRBJ1-1
CDR3 length: 18
V gene: TRBV29-1
CDR3 protein: CSVAYTGTDGGASTEAFF
CDR3 DNA: TGCAGCGTCGCTTATACCGGGACAGATGGAGGGGCGAGCACTGAAGCTTTCTTT

clone size: .
D gene: .
J gene: TRBJ2-1
CDR3 length: 16
V gene: TRBV5-1
CDR3 protein: CASSLRLGQGRNEQFF
CDR3 DNA: TGCGCCAGCAGCTTGAGACTCGGTCAGGGTCGTAATGAGCAGTTCTTC

clone size: .
D gene: TRBD1
J gene: TRBJ2-1
CDR3 length: 12
V gene: TRBV10-3
CDR3 protein: CATWTGTHEQFF
CDR3 DNA: TGTGCCACATGGACAGGGACACATGAGCAGTTCTTC

clone size: .
D gene: TRBD1
J gene: TRBJ2-5
CDR3 length: 14
V gene: TRBV5-8
CDR3 protein: CASSYGQGLETQYF
CDR3 DNA: TGTGCCAGCAGCTATGGACAGGGCTTAGAGACCCAGTACTTC

clone size: once
D gene: .
J gene: TRBJ1-1
CDR3 length: 12
V gene: TRBV2
CDR3 protein: CASSVRPHEAFF
CDR3 DNA: TGTGCCAGCAGTGTCAGGCCGCATGAAGCTTTCTTT

clone size: .
D gene: .
J gene: TRBJ1-4
CDR3 length: 15
V gene: TRBV18
CDR3 protein: CASSPPWQFNEKLFF
CDR3 DNA: TGTGCCAGCTCACCACCGTGGCAGTTTAATGAAAAACTGTTTTTT

clone size: once
D gene: .
J gene: TRBJ1-4
CDR3 length: 12
V gene: TRBV19
CDR3 protein: CASSTTGEKLFF
CDR3 DNA: TGTGCCAGTAGTACCACAGGGGAAAAACTGTTTTTT

clone size: .
D gene: .
J gene: TRBJ2-7
CDR3 length: 15
V gene: TRBV2
CDR3 protein: CASSDRRGGRYEQYF
CDR3 DNA: TGTGCCAGCAGTGATAGGAGGGGAGGACGCTACGAGCAGTACTTC

clone size: once
D gene: TRBD1
J gene: TRBJ2-3
CDR3 length: 17
V gene: TRBV7-9
CDR3 protein: CASSFGTGTGWGDTQYF
CDR3 DNA: TGTGCCAGCAGCTTTGGGACAGGGACAGGGTGGGGGGATACGCAGTATTTT

clone size: .
D gene: .
J gene: TRBJ2-5
CDR3 length: 13
V gene: TRBV5-1
CDR3 protein: CASSYTGEETQYF
CDR3 DNA: TGCGCCAGCAGCTACACGGGGGAAGAGACCCAGTACTTC

clone size: .
D gene: .
J gene: TRBJ1-5
CDR3 length: 13
V gene: TRBV18
CDR3 protein: CASSPRTGEPQHF
CDR3 DNA: TGTGCCAGCTCACCGCGGACCGGGGAGCCCCAGCATTTT

clone size: .
D gene: TRBD1
J gene: TRBJ1-5
CDR3 length: 16
V gene: TRBV15
CDR3 protein: CATSRKDRGGGQPQHF
CDR3 DNA: TGTGCCACCAGCAGAAAAGACAGGGGTGGGGGTCAGCCCCAGCATTTT

clone size: .
D gene: TRBD2
J gene: TRBJ2-1
CDR3 length: 16
V gene: TRBV10-1
CDR3 protein: CASSRMMTSGYNEQFF
CDR3 DNA: TGCGCCAGCAGTCGGATGATGACTAGCGGATACAATGAGCAGTTCTTC

clone size: .
D gene: TRBD2
J gene: TRBJ2-1
CDR3 length: 14
V gene: TRBV7-9
CDR3 protein: CASSSGLAGVRVIF
CDR3 DNA: TGTGCCAGCAGCTCGGGACTAGCGGGGGTGAGGGTGATCTTC

clone size: .
D gene: TRBD1
J gene: TRBJ1-1
CDR3 length: 18
V gene: TRBV6-2/TRBV6-3
CDR3 protein: CASSYSPVDRVVGAEAFF
CDR3 DNA: TGTGCCAGCAGTTACTCGCCGGTGGACAGGGTAGTGGGCGCTGAAGCTTTCTTT

clone size: .
D gene: .
J gene: TRBJ2-3
CDR3 length: 11
V gene: TRBV28
CDR3 protein: CASRGPRGQYF
CDR3 DNA: TGTGCCAGCAGGGGGCCCCGTGGGCAGTATTTT

clone size: once
D gene: .
J gene: TRBJ1-1
CDR3 length: 11
V gene: TRBV20-1
CDR3 protein: CSAIDVRGAFF
CDR3 DNA: TGCAGTGCTATAGACGTCCGGGGGGCTTTCTTT

clone size: .
D gene: .
J gene: TRBJ1-3
CDR3 length: 14
V gene: TRBV6-5
CDR3 protein: CASSSTGLGNTIYF
CDR3 DNA: TGTGCCAGCAGCTCTACAGGGCTAGGAAACACCATATATTTT

clone size: .
D gene: .
J gene: TRBJ2-1
CDR3 length: 12
V gene: TRBV7-8
CDR3 protein: CASSSNGNEQFF
CDR3 DNA: TGTGCCAGCAGCTCCAACGGGAATGAGCAGTTCTTC

clone size: once
D gene: .
J gene: TRBJ1-2
CDR3 length: 14
V gene: TRBV5-8
CDR3 protein: CASSQIHQGFGYTF
CDR3 DNA: TGTGCCAGCAGCCAAATACATCAGGGGTTTGGCTACACCTTC

clone size: .
D gene: .
J gene: TRBJ2-3
CDR3 length: 12
V gene: TRBV11-3
CDR3 protein: CASSLYTDTQYF
CDR3 DNA: TGTGCCAGCAGCCTCTACACAGATACGCAGTATTTT

clone size: .
D gene: TRBD1
J gene: TRBJ1-2
CDR3 length: 13
V gene: TRBV6-4
CDR3 protein: CASSATGGFGYTF
CDR3 DNA: TGTGCCAGCAGTGCGACAGGGGGGTTTGGCTACACCTTC

clone size: .
D gene: .
J gene: TRBJ2-2
CDR3 length: 15
V gene: TRBV7-3
CDR3 protein: CASSLWPSNTGELFF
CDR3 DNA: TGTGCCAGCAGCTTATGGCCTTCGAACACCGGGGAGCTGTTTTTT

clone size: once
D gene: .
J gene: TRBJ2-7
CDR3 length: 13
V gene: TRBV3-1/TRBV3-2
CDR3 protein: CASSQDYSYEQYF
CDR3 DNA: TGTGCCAGCAGCCAAGACTACTCCTACGAGCAGTACTTC

clone size: .
D gene: TRBD2
J gene: TRBJ2-5
CDR3 length: 16
V gene: TRBV6-5
CDR3 protein: CASSLTGTSGHKTQYF
CDR3 DNA: TGTGCCAGCAGTTTAACCGGGACTAGCGGGCACAAGACCCAGTACTTC

clone size: .
D gene: TRBD1
J gene: TRBJ2-3
CDR3 length: 15
V gene: TRBV24-1
CDR3 protein: CATSDSRGPGDTQYF
CDR3 DNA: TGTGCCACCAGTGATTCAAGGGGGCCCGGAGATACGCAGTATTTT

clone size: .
D gene: .
J gene: TRBJ1-5
CDR3 length: 17
V gene: TRBV18
CDR3 protein: CASSPYGDWGSNQPQHF
CDR3 DNA: TGTGCCAGCTCACCATACGGGGACTGGGGAAGCAATCAGCCCCAGCATTTT

clone size: .
D gene: .
J gene: TRBJ1-2
CDR3 length: 15
V gene: TRBV7-9
CDR3 protein: CASSLGTQAPYGYTF
CDR3 DNA: TGTGCCAGCAGCTTAGGGACACAAGCTCCCTATGGCTACACCTTC

clone size: .
D gene: .
J gene: TRBJ2-2
CDR3 length: 13
V gene: TRBV6-2/TRBV6-3
CDR3 protein: CASSPREAGELFF
CDR3 DNA: TGTGCCAGCAGCCCCAGGGAAGCCGGGGAGCTGTTTTTT

clone size: .
D gene: TRBD2
J gene: TRBJ2-1
CDR3 length: 18
V gene: TRBV6-4
CDR3 protein: CASSALGRGGGAENEQFF
CDR3 DNA: TGTGCCAGCAGTGCCCTGGGGAGAGGCGGGGGGGCCGAGAATGAGCAGTTCTTC

clone size: once
D gene: TRBD2
J gene: TRBJ2-1
CDR3 length: 15
V gene: TRBV29-1
CDR3 protein: CSVLTIRAGLDEQFF
CDR3 DNA: TGCAGCGTGCTGACTATAAGAGCGGGGCTTGATGAGCAGTTCTTC

clone size: .
D gene: TRBD1
J gene: TRBJ2-7
CDR3 length: 15
V gene: TRBV28
CDR3 protein: CASSFGRDRGNEQYF
CDR3 DNA: TGTGCCAGCAGTTTTGGTCGGGACAGGGGCAACGAGCAGTACTTC

clone size: .
D gene: .
J gene: TRBJ1-2
CDR3 length: 14
V gene: TRBV19
CDR3 protein: CASSIRRQIYGYTF
CDR3 DNA: TGTGCCAGTAGTATAAGAAGACAAATATATGGCTACACCTTC

clone size: .
D gene: .
J gene: TRBJ1-2
CDR3 length: 12
V gene: TRBV28
CDR3 protein: CASSLPGAGYTF
CDR3 DNA: TGTGCCAGCAGTTTACCAGGGGCTGGCTACACCTTC

clone size: .
D gene: .
J gene: TRBJ1-6
CDR3 length: 14
V gene: TRBV18
CDR3 protein: CASSQRQGNSPLHF
CDR3 DNA: TGTGCCAGCTCCCAACGGCAGGGGAATTCACCCCTCCACTTT

clone size: .
D gene: .
J gene: TRBJ1-6
CDR3 length: 14
V gene: TRBV27
CDR3 protein: CASSVRGYNSPLHF
CDR3 DNA: TGTGCCAGCAGTGTCAGGGGCTATAATTCACCCCTCCACTTT

clone size: .
D gene: .
J gene: TRBJ1-5
CDR3 length: 18
V gene: TRBV15
CDR3 protein: CATSRDSGVSGRGVPQHF
CDR3 DNA: TGTGCCACCAGCAGAGATTCGGGGGTTAGTGGCCGAGGAGTGCCCCAGCATTTT

clone size: .
D gene: .
J gene: TRBJ1-3
CDR3 length: 15
V gene: TRBV19
CDR3 protein: CASSIGNRAGNTIYF
CDR3 DNA: TGTGCCAGTAGTATTGGTAACAGGGCTGGAAACACCATATATTTT

clone size: once
D gene: TRBD1
J gene: TRBJ1-1
CDR3 length: 15
V gene: TRBV4-2
CDR3 protein: CASSQATGVDTEAFF
CDR3 DNA: TGTGCCAGCAGCCAAGCAACAGGGGTGGACACTGAAGCTTTCTTT

clone size: .
D gene: TRBD2
J gene: TRBJ2-7
CDR3 length: 13
V gene: TRBV28
CDR3 protein: CASSFRGGYEQYF
CDR3 DNA: TGTGCCAGCAGTTTCCGGGGGGGCTACGAGCAGTACTTC

clone size: .
D gene: .
J gene: TRBJ2-7
CDR3 length: 15
V gene: TRBV7-9
CDR3 protein: CASSLEAGQTYEQYF
CDR3 DNA: TGTGCCAGCAGCTTAGAGGCCGGACAGACCTACGAGCAGTACTTC

clone size: .
D gene: TRBD2
J gene: TRBJ2-2
CDR3 length: 16
V gene: TRBV27
CDR3 protein: CASSTSGFGDTGELFF
CDR3 DNA: TGTGCCAGCAGTACTAGCGGGTTCGGAGACACCGGGGAGCTGTTTTTT

clone size: .
D gene: .
J gene: TRBJ1-2
CDR3 length: 14
V gene: TRBV5-6
CDR3 protein: CASTQGGASYGYTF
CDR3 DNA: TGTGCCAGCACCCAAGGGGGGGCTAGTTATGGCTACACCTTC

clone size: .
D gene: .
J gene: TRBJ2-6
CDR3 length: 15
V gene: TRBV7-9
CDR3 protein: CASSLVEAGANVLTF
CDR3 DNA: TGTGCCAGCAGCTTAGTAGAGGCCGGGGCCAACGTCCTGACTTTC

clone size: .
D gene: .
J gene: TRBJ2-1
CDR3 length: 17
V gene: TRBV29-1
CDR3 protein: CSVERQGWASSYNEQFF
CDR3 DNA: TGCAGCGTTGAAAGGCAGGGGTGGGCCAGCTCCTACAATGAGCAGTTCTTC

clone size: .
D gene: .
J gene: TRBJ2-2
CDR3 length: 15
V gene: TRBV5-1
CDR3 protein: CASSFGNRDTGELFF
CDR3 DNA: TGCGCCAGCAGCTTTGGGAACAGGGACACCGGGGAGCTGTTTTTT

clone size: once
D gene: .
J gene: TRBJ2-7
CDR3 length: 13
V gene: TRBV29-1
CDR3 protein: CSVRGHQNYEQYF
CDR3 DNA: TGCAGCGTTCGAGGTCATCAAAACTACGAGCAGTACTTC

clone size: .
D gene: TRBD1
J gene: TRBJ1-3
CDR3 length: 14
V gene: TRBV2
CDR3 protein: CASRADRAGNTIYF
CDR3 DNA: TGTGCCAGCCGGGCGGACAGGGCTGGAAACACCATATATTTT

clone size: .
D gene: TRBD1
J gene: TRBJ2-7
CDR3 length: 15
V gene: TRBV5-4
CDR3 protein: CASSLGAGGFYEQYF
CDR3 DNA: TGTGCCAGCAGCTTGGGGGCAGGGGGCTTCTACGAGCAGTACTTC

clone size: .
D gene: TRBD1
J gene: TRBJ1-1
CDR3 length: 14
V gene: TRBV5-4
CDR3 protein: CASSLDRGNTEAFF
CDR3 DNA: TGTGCCAGCAGCCTAGACAGGGGGAACACTGAAGCTTTCTTT

clone size: .
D gene: .
J gene: TRBJ1-1
CDR3 length: 17
V gene: TRBV27
CDR3 protein: CASSFRALRGANTEAFF
CDR3 DNA: TGTGCCAGCAGTTTCCGGGCCTTAAGGGGCGCGAACACTGAAGCTTTCTTT